A few counts support the clone carrying this T cell receptor (beta chain). The antigen is undetermined. It was with unique molecular identifiers that the TCRbeta library was prepared. TCRdb itself ran the PCR reads through MiXCR, one entry per CDR3 protein. The table includes about 980,000 distinct CDR3 sequences, under 30% detected once. This specimen comes from a study of T-cell reconstitution after alpha-beta-depleted transplantation in children. Study results and caveats: Alpha-beta T cells about two months after transplant reportedly derived from several hundred expanded graft clones.

This CDR3 has 16 residues. CDR1 is SEHNR and CDR2 is FQNEAQ in the germline V gene (reference sequence). V was clipped by 2 bases and J by 3 bases; unmatched bases: 6. Sequenced here: PBMCs, mostly from graft donor cells, sampled 360 days after TCRalphabeta/CD19-depleted stem cell transplant. The chain couples TRBV7-9 to TRBJ2-1; 8 nucleotides agree with TRBD2. The TCR sequence derives from a boy under two years old who had a stem cell transplant for SCID, so the T cells may come from the graft donor. The chain's CDR3 is CASSLSGLGFYNEQFF. CDR3 in DNA: TGTGCCAGCAGCTTATCGGGACTAGGGTTCTACAATGAGCAGTTCTTC. Together with reference TRBV7-9 and TRBJ2-1, the CDR3 gives the full variable domain: DTGVSQNPRHKITKRGQNVTFRCDPISEHNRLYWYRQTLGQGPEFLTYFQNEAQLEKSRLLSDRFSAERPKGSFSTLEIQRTEQGDSAMYLCASSLSGLGFYNEQFFGPGTRLTVL.